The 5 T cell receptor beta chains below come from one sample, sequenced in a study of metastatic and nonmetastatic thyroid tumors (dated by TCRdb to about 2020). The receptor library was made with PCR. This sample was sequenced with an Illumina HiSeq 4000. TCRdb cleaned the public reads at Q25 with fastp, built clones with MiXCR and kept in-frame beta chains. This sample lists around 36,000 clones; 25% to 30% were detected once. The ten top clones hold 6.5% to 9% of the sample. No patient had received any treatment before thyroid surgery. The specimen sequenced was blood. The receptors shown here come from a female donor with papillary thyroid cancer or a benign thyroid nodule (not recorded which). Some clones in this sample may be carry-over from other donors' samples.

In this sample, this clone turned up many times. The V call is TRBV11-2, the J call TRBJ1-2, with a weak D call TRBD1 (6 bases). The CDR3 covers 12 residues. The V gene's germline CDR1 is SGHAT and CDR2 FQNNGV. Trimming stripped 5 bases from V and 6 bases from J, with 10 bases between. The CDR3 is CASSAEGDGYTF. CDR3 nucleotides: TGTGCCAGCAGCGCCGAGGGGGATGGCTACACCTTC.

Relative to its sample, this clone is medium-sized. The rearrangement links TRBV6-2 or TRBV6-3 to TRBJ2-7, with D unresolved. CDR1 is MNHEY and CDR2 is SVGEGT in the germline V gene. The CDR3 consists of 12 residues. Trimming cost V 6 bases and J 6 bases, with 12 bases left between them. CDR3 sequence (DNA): TGTGCCAGCAGCCTGTCGTTGGCCGAGCAGTACTTC. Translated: CASSLSLAEQYF.

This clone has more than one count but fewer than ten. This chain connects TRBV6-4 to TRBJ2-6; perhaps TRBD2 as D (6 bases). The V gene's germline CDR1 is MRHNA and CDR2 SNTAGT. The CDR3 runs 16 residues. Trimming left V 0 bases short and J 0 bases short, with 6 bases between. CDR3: CASSDSAGSGANVLTF. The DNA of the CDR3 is TGTGCCAGCAGTGACTCAGCGGGCTCTGGGGCCAACGTCCTGACTTTC.

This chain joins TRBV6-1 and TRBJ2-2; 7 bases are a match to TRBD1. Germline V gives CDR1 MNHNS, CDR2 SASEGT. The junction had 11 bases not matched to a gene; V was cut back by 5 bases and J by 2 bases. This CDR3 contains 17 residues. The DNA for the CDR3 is TGTGCCAGCAGTCCGGGACAGTGTCCTATAAACACCGGGGAGCTGTTTTTT. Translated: CASSPGQCPINTGELFF.

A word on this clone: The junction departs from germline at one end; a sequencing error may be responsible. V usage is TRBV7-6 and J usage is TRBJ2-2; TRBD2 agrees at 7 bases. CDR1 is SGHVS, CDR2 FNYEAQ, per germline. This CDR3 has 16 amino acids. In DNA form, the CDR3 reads TGTGACAGCAGCTTAGCTAGCGGAACCACCACCGGGCAGCTGTTTTTT. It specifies CDSSLASGTTTGQLFF.